The 13 T cell receptor beta chains listed next were all sequenced from one sample in a study of blood T cell repertoires in COVID-19. Profiled with immunoSEQ multiplex PCR; TCRdb holds only in-frame clones, not every one. The repertoire has 75,000 to 95,000 clones, more than 75% of them found once; the top ten carry about 1.2%. The sequencing sample was made of peripheral blood. These receptor sequences come from a human donor in a cohort sampled during active COVID-19.

The chain combines TRBV14 with TRBJ1-2; D call uncertain. Trimming stripped 2 bases from V and 2 bases from J, with 12 bases between. This CDR3 is built from 15 residues. Germline lookup yields CDR1 SGHDN and CDR2 FVKESK. DNA of the CDR3: TGTGCCAGCAGCCAATCTTCGGGGTGGAACTATGGCTACACCTTC. It specifies CASSQSSGWNYGYTF.

The chain uses TRBV27 and TRBJ2-3, with 13 nucleotides matching TRBD2. The CDR3 has 16 residues. The germline CDR1 and CDR2 sequences are MNHEY and SMNVEV (reference sequence). V lost 6 bases to trimming and J lost 2 bases; unmatched junction nucleotides: 5. The CDR3 is CASSPGLAGNTDTQYF. The CDR3 nucleotides read TGTGCCAGCAGCCCGGGACTAGCGGGAAACACAGATACGCAGTATTTT.

V usage is TRBV7-8 and J usage is TRBJ2-6; 7 nucleotides agree with TRBD1. Trimming cost V 3 bases and J 4 bases; bases outside gene matches: 6. Looked up from germline, CDR1 is SGHVS and CDR2 is FQNEAQ. The CDR3 spans 16 residues. CDR3 in DNA: TGTGCCAGCAGCTTTTATACAGGGGTCGGGGCCAACGTCCTGACTTTC. Protein: CASSFYTGVGANVLTF.

The chain joins TRBV27 to TRBJ1-2; no clear D gene. CDR3 length equals 13 residues. The V gene's germline CDR1 is MNHEY and CDR2 SMNVEV (reference sequence). V lost 4 bases to trimming and J lost 4 bases, with 10 bases between them. CDR3 loop: CASSSDGSYGYTF. The CDR3, as DNA: TGTGCCAGCAGTTCCGACGGGTCCTATGGCTACACCTTC.

The chain recombines TRBV7-6 with TRBJ2-2; 10 bases line up with TRBD1. The CDR3 is made up of 16 amino acids. The V and J ends lost 2 bases and 5 bases, in that order; junction bases with no gene match: 5. Germline V CDR1 and CDR2: SGHVS, FNYEAQ. CDR3: CASSLNRQGATGELFF. The CDR3 coding sequence is TGTGCCAGCAGCTTAAACCGACAGGGGGCAACCGGGGAGCTGTTTTTT.

The rearrangement joins TRBV5-5 to TRBJ2-4, with TRBD2 matching 7 bases. With V trimmed by 4 bases and J by 8 bases, 12 bases remained unmatched. The CDR3 extends over 15 amino acids. Per the germline V gene, CDR1 is SGHKS and CDR2 is YYEKEE (reference sequence). For the CDR3, the DNA is TGTGCCAGCAGCAGTGACGGGGGGAGAAGCGACATTCAGTACTTC. This codes for CASSSDGGRSDIQYF.

The chain is built from TRBV19 and TRBJ1-1; 11 nucleotides match TRBD1. The CDR3 spans 15 residues. CDR1 and CDR2 from the germline V gene are LNHDA and SQIVND (reference sequence). Trimming at V came to 2 bases and at J to 6 bases, leaving 5 bases not matched to a gene. The CDR3, as DNA: TGTGCCAGTAGTATACTTAGGGGACAGGGGGCTGAAGCTTTCTTT. Its translation is CASSILRGQGAEAFF.

This chain links TRBV12-5 with TRBJ2-2; D possibly corresponds to TRBD2 (6 bases). Per the germline V gene, CDR1 is LGHNT and CDR2 is FRNRAP. This CDR3 comprises 14 residues. V lost 5 bases to trimming and J lost 1 base, with 8 bases between them. CDR3 bases: TGTGCTAGTGGTCTTAGCGGGAACACCGGGGAGCTGTTTTTT. This codes for CASGLSGNTGELFF.

This clone was seen more than once but under ten times. The V call is TRBV28, the J call TRBJ1-5; D not resolved. Germline V gene lookup returns CDR1 MDHEN and CDR2 SYDVKM. The CDR3 loop spans 13 amino acids. Trimming removed 6 bases from V and 6 bases from J, with 12 bases in between. CDR3 sequence: CASSGDPLQPQHF. Written as DNA, the CDR3 is TGTGCCAGCAGCGGGGATCCCCTTCAGCCCCAGCATTTT.

This chain uses TRBV28 with TRBJ2-1; tentative D call: TRBD1 (6 bases). CDR1 and CDR2 from the germline V gene are MDHEN and SYDVKM. Trimming removed 6 bases from V and 8 bases from J, with 17 bases in between. The CDR3 loop spans 14 amino acids. The DNA for the CDR3 is TGTGCCAGCAGCCCTGAAGGGGGTCGGGATGAGCAGTTCTTC. It specifies CASSPEGGRDEQFF.

The chain recombines TRBV7-8 with TRBJ2-2; 12 bases align to TRBD2. CDR3 length equals 17 residues. The trim removed 4 bases at V and 0 bases at J, leaving 3 bases unmatched. Germline V gives CDR1 SGHVS, CDR2 FQNEAQ. CDR3 coding DNA: TGTGCCAGCAGCTCTGGACTAGCGGGATCGAACACCGGGGAGCTGTTTTTT. As protein: CASSSGLAGSNTGELFF.

This sequence joins TRBV29-1 and TRBJ2-1; TRBD2 matches at 14 bases. The V gene end was trimmed by 6 bases and the J gene end by 3 bases; junction bases not matched to a gene: 4. The CDR3 runs 15 residues. Germline V gene data show CDR1 as SQVTM and CDR2 as ANQGSEA. DNA of the CDR3: TGCAGCGTCGGACTAGCGGGAGGTTTCTACAATGAGCAGTTCTTC. As protein: CSVGLAGGFYNEQFF.

The gene calls are TRBV28 and TRBJ1-2; 9 nucleotides agree with TRBD1. Germline CDR1 MDHEN, CDR2 SYDVKM. V gave up 6 bases and J gave up 8 bases; unmatched junction bases: 10. This CDR3 is built from 14 residues. CDR3 nucleotide sequence: TGTGCCAGCAGCCCCGGGACAGGGAGCGGAGGCTACACCTTC. Its translation: CASSPGTGSGGYTF.